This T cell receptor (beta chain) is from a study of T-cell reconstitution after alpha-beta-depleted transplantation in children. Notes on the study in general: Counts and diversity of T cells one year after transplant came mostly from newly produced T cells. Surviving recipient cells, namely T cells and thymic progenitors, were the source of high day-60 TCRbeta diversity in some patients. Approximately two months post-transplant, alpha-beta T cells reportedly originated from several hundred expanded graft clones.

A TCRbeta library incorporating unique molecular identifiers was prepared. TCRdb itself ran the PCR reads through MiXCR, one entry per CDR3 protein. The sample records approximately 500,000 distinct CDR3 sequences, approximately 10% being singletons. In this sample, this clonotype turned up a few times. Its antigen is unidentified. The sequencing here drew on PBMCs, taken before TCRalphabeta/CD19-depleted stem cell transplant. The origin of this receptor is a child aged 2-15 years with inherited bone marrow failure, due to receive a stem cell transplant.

The CDR3, as DNA: TGCAGTACAGCGGTCCAAGAGACCCAGTACTTC. As protein: CSTAVQETQYF. This sequence joins TRBV20-1 and TRBJ2-5; TRBD2 might be the D (5 bases). The germline V gene encodes CDR1 DFQATT and CDR2 SNEGSKA (reference sequence). V was pared by 8 bases and J by 1 base, with 8 bases between. CDR3 length equals 11 residues.